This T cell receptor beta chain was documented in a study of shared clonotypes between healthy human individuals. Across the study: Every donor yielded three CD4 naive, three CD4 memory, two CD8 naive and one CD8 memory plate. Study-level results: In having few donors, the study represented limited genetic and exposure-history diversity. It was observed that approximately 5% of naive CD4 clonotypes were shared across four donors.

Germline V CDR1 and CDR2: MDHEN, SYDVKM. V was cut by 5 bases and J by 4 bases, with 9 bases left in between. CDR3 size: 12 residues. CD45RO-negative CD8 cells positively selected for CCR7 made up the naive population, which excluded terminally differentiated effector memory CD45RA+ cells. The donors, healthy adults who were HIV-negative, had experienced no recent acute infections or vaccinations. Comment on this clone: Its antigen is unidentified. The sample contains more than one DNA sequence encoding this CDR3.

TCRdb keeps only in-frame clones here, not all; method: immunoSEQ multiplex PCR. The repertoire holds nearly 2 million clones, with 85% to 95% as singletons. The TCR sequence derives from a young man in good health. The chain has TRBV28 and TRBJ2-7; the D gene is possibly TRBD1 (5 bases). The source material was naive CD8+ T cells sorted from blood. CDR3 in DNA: TGTGCCAGCAGTCCAGACAGTTACGAGCAGTACTTC. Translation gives CASSPDSYEQYF.